One and the same sample provided the 17 T cell receptor beta chains below, sequenced in a study of tissue T cells after allogeneic stem cell transplantation. Noted time point: mouse harvest day 7 after allogeneic transplant. The graft held 10^6 splenic CD5+ T cells and 10^7 T-cell-depleted bone marrow cells. The repertoire was sequenced with immunoSEQ multiplex PCR; TCRdb's copy has only in-frame clones and lacks some. The data show about 11,000 clones, with roughly two fifths seen just once and less than 2% held by the top ten. Sequencing was done on a sample of skin. The origin of the receptors is a female BALB/c mouse given C57BL/6 T cells with graft-versus-host disease after an allogeneic hematopoietic cell transplant.

The table lists this clone with a few counts. Each gene name is a mouse one. The CDR3 end lies 1 residue beyond the end of the read and is filled in from the germline J gene. The genes are TRBV26 and TRBJ2-2, with TRBD1 identical over 11 bases. Trimming cost V 4 bases and J 4 bases; bases outside gene matches: 8. CDR3 length: 17 residues. CDR1 and CDR2 (germline): KGHPV, FQNQEV (reference sequence). CDR3 DNA, as far as it was read: TGTGCCAGCAGTCGCACCGGGACAGGGGGTGGCACCGGGCAGCTCTAC. Translating gives CASSRTGTGGGTGQLY. The full CDR3 is CASSRTGTGGGTGQLYF.

The sample holds a few counts of this clone. The gene symbols are mouse symbols. The CDR3 goes on 1 residue after the read ends, and that part is filled in from the germline J gene. The rearrangement uses TRBV26 and TRBJ1-1; D is undetermined. The CDR3 length is 11 residues. V gave up 6 bases and J gave up 3 bases, with 5 bases separating them. CDR1 and CDR2 from the germline V gene are KGHPV and FQNQEV (reference sequence). The CDR3 region is CASRRDTEVFF. The sequenced CDR3 bases are TGTGCCAGCAGGCGGGACACAGAAGTCTTC.

The sample holds a few counts of this clone. Gene and germline names: mouse. The read stops 1 residue short of the end of the CDR3; the missing end is completed from the germline J gene. The chain links TRBV26 to TRBJ1-1, with 8 bases identical to TRBD1. The CDR3 totals 13 residues. CDR1 is KGHPV, CDR2 FQNQEV, per germline (reference sequence). The J segment lost 3 bases and the V segment lost 4 bases, leaving 1 base of the junction unmatched. CDR3 in amino acids: CASSRDRHTEVFF. The part of the CDR3 DNA that was read is TGTGCCAGCAGTCGGGACAGGCACACAGAAGTCTTC.

This clone was counted a single time. Mouse gene names and germline throughout. The observed sequence ends 1 residue before the CDR3 terminus, with the missing tail filled in from the germline J gene. J is TRBJ1-6 and V is TRBV3; tentative D call: TRBD1 (5 bases). TRBJ1-6 is designated an ORF whose function remains uncertain. The CDR3 runs to 13 residues. Trimming pared 5 bases from V and 7 bases from J, leaving 9 bases between. Germline-derived CDR1 and CDR2 are SNHLY and FYNGKV (reference sequence). CDR3 bases read: TGTGCCAGCAGCGCTCAGGGAAATTCGCCCCTCTAC. This gives the protein CASSAQGNSPLY. In full, the CDR3 reads CASSAQGNSPLYF.

This clone was seen a handful of times. Mouse gene names and germline throughout. The read terminates 1 residue ahead of where the CDR3 ends, so the germline J gene completes it. V usage is TRBV3 and J usage is TRBJ2-4; D not resolved. Germline V gives CDR1 SNHLY, CDR2 FYNGKV (reference sequence). The CDR3 covers 14 residues. V dropped 5 bases and J dropped 0 bases, with 9 bases sitting between them. CDR3 residues: CASSQTTSQNTLYF. The covered CDR3 bases are TGTGCCAGCAGCCAAACAACTAGTCAAAACACCTTGTAC.

This clone was recorded a few times. Gene names and germline match the mouse. The read terminates 1 residue before the CDR3 end, so the remaining end is supplied by the germline J gene. The genes are TRBV1 and TRBJ2-2; 8 positions match TRBD2. This CDR3 region has 15 residues. V lost 1 base to trimming and J lost 2 bases; unmatched junction nucleotides: 0. Germline V gives CDR1 NSQYPW, CDR2 LRSPGD (reference sequence). CDR3 DNA, as far as it was read: TGCACCTGCAGTGCAGTGGGGGGGAACACCGGGCAGCTCTAC. It specifies CTCSAVGGNTGQLY. The whole CDR3 region reads CTCSAVGGNTGQLYF.

With regard to this clone: Each gene name is a mouse one. The CDR3 end lies 1 residue beyond the end of the read and is filled in from the germline J gene. This chain connects TRBV2 to TRBJ1-2; D unclear. Germline assignment: CDR1 LGHNA and CDR2 YSYQKL. Trimming pared 2 bases from V and 0 bases from J, leaving 4 bases between. The CDR3 contains 13 residues. This CDR3 is CASSQTANSDYTF. The CDR3 bases that were read are TGTGCCAGCAGCCAAACAGCAAACTCCGACTACACC.

A word on this clone: The genes are named according to mouse. The sequence runs out 1 residue before the end of the CDR3; the remainder is reconstructed from the germline J gene. The rearrangement joins TRBV12-1 to TRBJ1-4, with a weak D call TRBD1 (6 bases). Trimming removed 2 bases at V and 1 base at J, with 10 bases between. CDR1 is SGHSN and CDR2 is HYEKVE in the germline V gene. This CDR3 comprises 15 residues. The covered CDR3 bases are TGTGCCAGCTCTCCATTCAGGGGTTCCAACGAAAGATTATTT. Its protein is CASSPFRGSNERLF. The full CDR3 sequence reads CASSPFRGSNERLFF.

With respect to this clone: Germline and genes here are mouse. The read finishes 1 residue shy of the CDR3 end, and the germline J gene is used to complete it. The J gene is TRBJ1-3, the V gene TRBV3; 8 bases map to TRBD1. Germline CDR1 SNHLY, CDR2 FYNGKV (reference sequence). The CDR3 length is 14 residues. J gave up 7 bases and V 5 bases, and 7 bases lay outside the gene matches. The sequenced part of the CDR3 DNA is TGTGCCAGCAGCCCCGGGACAGGAAGGAATACGCTCTAT. It specifies CASSPGTGRNTLY. The full CDR3 sequence reads CASSPGTGRNTLYF. The variable domain in full, with the rest retrieved from reference TRBV3 and TRBJ1-3, is GPKVLQIPSHQIIDMGQMVTLNCDPVSNHLYFYWYKQILGQQMEFLVNFYNGKVMEKSKLFKDQFSVERPDGSYFTLKIQPTALEDSAVYFCASSPGTGRNTLYFGEGSRLIVV.

Concerning this clone itself: Gene names refer to mouse genes. Sequencing ends 1 residue short of the CDR3 end; the germline J gene provides the rest. The J gene is TRBJ1-1, the V gene TRBV29; D not resolved. CDR1 is MSHET, CDR2 SYDVDS, per germline. V lost 3 bases, J lost 0 bases, and 2 bases lay in between. The length of the CDR3 is 12 residues. The DNA read from the CDR3 is TGTGCTAGCAGTTTTACAAACACAGAAGTCTTC. It codes for CASSFTNTEVF. The entire CDR3 protein is CASSFTNTEVFF.

This clone was counted between two and nine times. Genes and germline come from the mouse. The sequence runs out 1 residue before the end of the CDR3; the remainder is reconstructed from the germline J gene. Other nucleotide sequences in the sample specify the same CDR3. The genes are TRBV26 and TRBJ1-1, with D possibly being TRBD1 (6 bases). The CDR3 runs 14 residues. The germline gives CDR1 KGHPV, CDR2 FQNQEV (reference sequence). The V end lost 3 bases, the J end lost 0 bases, and 8 bases lay between the germline ends. The CDR3 sequence: CASSLGTSNTEVFF. The DNA read from the CDR3 is TGTGCCAGCAGTCTCGGGACATCAAACACAGAAGTCTTC.

The sample holds one count of this clone. Mouse gene names and germline throughout. With the read ending 1 residue before the CDR3 end, the germline J gene is used to fill in that end. The rearrangement links TRBV26 to TRBJ2-4, with 8 bases that match TRBD1. V dropped 4 bases and J dropped 0; count of bases not matched to a gene: 6. Germline loops: CDR1 KGHPV, CDR2 FQNQEV (reference sequence). The CDR3 length is 16 residues. The CDR3 DNA, read in part, is TGTGCCAGCAGTCGATGGACAGGGCTTAGTCAAAACACCTTGTAC. Protein sequence: CASSRWTGLSQNTLY. In full, the CDR3 reads CASSRWTGLSQNTLYF.

There are a few counts of this clone. The gene symbols are mouse symbols. The read halts 1 residue ahead of the CDR3 end, with the missing end drawn from the germline J gene. The V gene is TRBV12-1, the J gene TRBJ1-4; D gene ambiguous. The CDR3 is made up of 11 amino acids. The V and J ends lost 7 bases and 5 bases respectively, with 7 bases between them. From germline, CDR1 is SGHSN and CDR2 HYEKVE. CDR3 bases read: TGTGCCAGGTGGGGAAACGAAAGATTATTT. Protein sequence: CARWGNERLF. The full CDR3 protein is CARWGNERLFF.

Concerning this clone itself: Gene names and germline match the mouse. Sequencing ends 1 residue short of the CDR3 end; the germline J gene provides the rest. The chain recombines TRBV26 with TRBJ2-2, with D perhaps matching TRBD1 (6 bases). The V end lost 4 bases, the J end lost 1 base, and 7 bases lay between the germline ends. The CDR3 loop spans 14 amino acids. The germline CDR1 and CDR2 sequences are KGHPV and FQNQEV (reference sequence). The sequenced part of the CDR3 DNA is TGTGCCAGCAGTCCGGACAGAAACACCGGGCAGCTCTAC. This translates into CASSPDRNTGQLY. The full CDR3 protein is CASSPDRNTGQLYF.

This clone qualifies as medium-sized (0.01 to 0.1%). Gene names and germline refer to mouse. The missing CDR3 end, 1 residue past where the read stops, is filled in from the germline J gene. The chain is built from TRBV13-2 and TRBJ1-1; D call uncertain. With 0 bases removed from V and 0 bases from J, the gap between germline ends came to 6 bases. In germline, CDR1 is NNHNN, CDR2 SYGAGS (reference sequence). The CDR3 totals 14 residues. Incomplete CDR3 DNA: TGTGCCAGCGGTGATGCTGGGCCAAACACAGAAGTCTTC. Its protein is CASGDAGPNTEVF. The whole CDR3 region reads CASGDAGPNTEVFF.

This clone counts as medium-sized. Genes here carry mouse names. The read terminates 1 residue ahead of where the CDR3 ends, so the germline J gene completes it. V usage is TRBV13-2 and J usage is TRBJ2-5; 8 bases line up with TRBD1. J gave up 6 bases and V 1 base, and 4 bases lay outside the gene matches. The CDR3 spans 14 residues. Germline assignment: CDR1 NNHNN and CDR2 SYGAGS (reference sequence). The sequenced CDR3 bases are TGTGCCAGCGGTGATTGGCAGGGGGCGGACACCCAGTAC. It translates to CASGDWQGADTQY. The entire CDR3 sequence reads CASGDWQGADTQYF.

In regard to this clone: Gene and germline names: mouse. With the read ending 1 residue before the CDR3 end, the germline J gene is used to fill in that end. The V call is TRBV12-1, the J call TRBJ2-5, with 8 positions matching TRBD2. Trimming at V came to 0 bases and at J to 3 bases, leaving 4 bases not matched to a gene. Germline V gives CDR1 SGHSN, CDR2 HYEKVE. This CDR3 has 15 amino acids. The covered CDR3 bases are TGTGCCAGCTCTCTCGATCTGGGGGGACAAGACACCCAGTAC. Translating gives CASSLDLGGQDTQY. The full CDR3 protein reads CASSLDLGGQDTQYF.